These T cell receptor beta chains were read from a single sample in a study of cytomegalovirus exposure and HLA in healthy donors. Generated by immunoSEQ multiplex PCR, the TCRdb table keeps only in-frame clones and is missing some. The sample holds over 70,000 clones, approximately 69% seen once. The sequencing sample was made of PBMCs. These receptors all come from a woman in her fifties or sixties in good health and CMV-seropositive. CDR3s include the opening cysteine and the closing phenylalanine or tryptophan. Fields, in order: V gene, J gene, D gene, clone size, CDR3 DNA, CDR3 protein. The D gene is left open where the match is weak. A row's size may be missing; if present it is once, few, many or a size class.

TRBV5-1,TRBJ2-5,TRBD2,few,TGCGCCAGCAGAAGAAGCGGGGAAGAGACCCAGTACTTC,CASRRSGEETQYF
TRBV6-1,TRBJ2-7,.,few,TGTGCCAGCAGTGAATGGAGGACGGGAAGCTCCTACGAGCAGTACTTC,CASSEWRTGSSYEQYF
TRBV7-3,TRBJ2-1,TRBD2,.,TGTGCCAGCAGCTTAAGCGGGGGGGAATACAATGAGCAGTTCTTC,CASSLSGGEYNEQFF
TRBV9,TRBJ2-2,.,.,TGTGCCAGCGCGCGGCAGCCAGGGAAACCGAACACCGGGGAGCTGTTTTTT,CASARQPGKPNTGELFF
TRBV7-9,TRBJ1-2,TRBD1,.,TGTGCCAGCAGCTCTGACAGGGGCTATGGCTACACCTTC,CASSSDRGYGYTF
TRBV4-3,TRBJ1-2,.,.,TGCGCCAGCAGCCAAGCATTCCGGGACTATGGCTACACCTTC,CASSQAFRDYGYTF
TRBV6-5,TRBJ1-1,TRBD1,.,TGTGCCAGCAGTTATATGAGGGGGCCAAACACTGAAGCTTTCTTT,CASSYMRGPNTEAFF
TRBV6-1,TRBJ2-3,.,.,TGTGCCAGCATACTAGCTACAGATACGCAGTATTTT,CASILATDTQYF
TRBV4-3,TRBJ1-4,.,.,TGCGCCAGCAGCCAGGAAGCGGGACGTCCGACTAATGAAAAACTGTTTTTT,CASSQEAGRPTNEKLFF
TRBV6-1,TRBJ1-4,.,few,TGTGCCAGCAGTGAAGCGTCCGGGGGGACGGCTAATGAAAAACTGTTTTTT,CASSEASGGTANEKLFF
TRBV6-1,TRBJ2-5,.,.,TGTGCCGCCCCCGTGGGGGCCGGGGAGACCCAGTACTTC,CAAPVGAGETQYF
TRBV6-1,TRBJ2-5,TRBD2,few,TGTGCCAGCAGTTGGACTAGCGGGACCCAAGAGACCCAGTACTTC,CASSWTSGTQETQYF
TRBV7-9,TRBJ2-7,.,.,TGTGCCAGCAGCTTAGAACCCACGGTGCAGTACTTC,CASSLEPTVQYF
TRBV18,TRBJ1-2,.,.,TGTGCCAGCTCATTACAGGGTAGCCATGGCTACACCTTC,CASSLQGSHGYTF
TRBV9,TRBJ2-3,.,.,TGTGCCAGCAGCGTAGGACAGGAGATAAGCACAGATACGCAGTATTTT,CASSVGQEISTDTQYF
TRBV28,TRBJ2-2,.,few,TGTGCCAGCAGTTTCGGGGGGCTGTACACCGGGGAGCTGTTTTTT,CASSFGGLYTGELFF
TRBV6-5,TRBJ1-1,.,.,TGTGCCAGCAATGAAGTCGCGGAGAACACTGAAGCTTTCTTT,CASNEVAENTEAFF
TRBV11-2,TRBJ1-2,.,few,TGTGCCAGCAGCTTAGGGGCGGGCAGGGGCTATGGCTACACCTTC,CASSLGAGRGYGYTF
TRBV19,TRBJ1-5,.,.,TGTGCCAGTAGTGGGGGGGCATTGAGCAATCAGCCCCAGCATTTT,CASSGGALSNQPQHF
TRBV9,TRBJ1-1,.,few,TGTGCCAGCAGCCTAATGTTCGACACTGAAGCTTTCTTT,CASSLMFDTEAFF
TRBV7-2,TRBJ1-6,TRBD1,.,TGTGCCAGCAGCCCCCGGACAGGGGATAATTCACCCCTCCACTTT,CASSPRTGDNSPLHF
TRBV5-1,TRBJ1-2,.,.,TGCGCCAGCAGTTATCCAGGGTATGGCTACACCTTC,CASSYPGYGYTF
TRBV6-5,TRBJ1-6,.,few,TGTGCCAGCAGTTACTCGGGGCTAACGGGTTCACCCCTCCACTTT,CASSYSGLTGSPLHF
TRBV19,TRBJ2-1,.,many,TGTGCCAGTAGTATGCCGGGTTTCAATGAGCAGTTCTTC,CASSMPGFNEQFF
TRBV11-2,TRBJ2-6,TRBD1,.,TGTGCCAGCAGCTTTCACAGACTGGCAGGGGGAGAAGGGGCCAACGTCCTGACTTTC,CASSFHRLAGGEGANVLTF
TRBV2,TRBJ1-1,.,.,TGTGCCAGCAGTAGACTCCCTTACGGAGCTTTCTTT,CASSRLPYGAFF
TRBV5-1,TRBJ1-2,.,.,TGCGCCAGCAGCTTGGCGGAGGGATGGAACTATGGCTACACCTTC,CASSLAEGWNYGYTF
TRBV5-5,TRBJ1-2,.,.,TGTGCCAGCAGCTTGGACCATGGGGGGGCGAGTGGCTACACCTTC,CASSLDHGGASGYTF
TRBV19,TRBJ1-1,.,.,TGTGCCAGTAGTATAGACAGGGACACTGAAGCTTTCTTT,CASSIDRDTEAFF
TRBV7-9,TRBJ2-1,TRBD2,few,TGTGCCAGCAGCTCCCTAGCGGGGAAAGACAATGAGCAGTTCTTC,CASSSLAGKDNEQFF
TRBV2,TRBJ2-1,.,.,TGTGCCAGCAGTGAAGAGAGCGCAGGGTACAATGAGCAGTTCTTC,CASSEESAGYNEQFF
TRBV9,TRBJ1-5,TRBD1,.,TGTGCCAGCAGCGTGGGACAGGGCAGCAATCAGCCCCAGCATTTT,CASSVGQGSNQPQHF